The next 28 T cell receptor beta chains were all read from a single sample in a study of graft-versus-host responses after intestinal transplantation. Their antigens remain unidentified. Measured with immunoSEQ multiplex PCR; TCRdb has only the in-frame clones, and not every one. The sample consists of some 92,000 clones, around nine tenths of them appearing once. This specimen consisted of unstimulated CD4+ T cells sorted from spleen or lymph node cells, obtained before intestinal transplant. The receptor set was obtained from a human donor who received an intestinal transplant.

CDR3 DNA: TGTGCCAGTACTAAATCTGGGGGGCGGGGGCCGGCTACTGAAGCTTTCTTT. Translating gives CASTKSGGRGPATEAFF. V and J are TRBV19 and TRBJ1-1, with D possibly being TRBD1 (6 bases). V was clipped by 7 bases and J by 5 bases, with 26 bases between them. The CDR3 has 17 amino acids. The germline V gene encodes CDR1 LNHDA and CDR2 SQIVND (reference sequence).

This clone was seen just once. This sequence joins TRBV7-6 and TRBJ1-3; D may be TRBD1 (6 bases). The V end was cut by 2 bases, the J end by 3 bases, with 8 bases between. This CDR3 has 14 amino acids. Per germline, CDR1 SGHVS and CDR2 FNYEAQ. The CDR3 DNA follows: TGTGCCAGCAGCTTATCCAGGGGTGGAAACACCATATATTTT. Translation gives CASSLSRGGNTIYF.

The chain employs TRBV7-9 and TRBJ2-5, with D perhaps TRBD1 or TRBD2 (5 bases each). This CDR3 comprises 14 residues. Looked up from germline, CDR1 is SEHNR and CDR2 is FQNEAQ (reference sequence). V shed 1 base and J shed 1 base, with 7 bases lying between them. CDR3 nucleotide sequence: TGTGCCAGCAGCTTAGTGAGGGGCCAAGAGACCCAGTACTTC. Translating it yields CASSLVRGQETQYF. Combining the CDR3 with reference TRBV7-9 and TRBJ2-5 gives the whole variable domain DTGVSQNPRHKITKRGQNVTFRCDPISEHNRLYWYRQTLGQGPEFLTYFQNEAQLEKSRLLSDRFSAERPKGSFSTLEIQRTEQGDSAMYLCASSLVRGQETQYFGPGTRLLVL.

This clone was found once. The rearrangement uses TRBV28 and TRBJ1-5; a possible D gene is TRBD1 (5 bases). The CDR3 is 17 amino acids. V was trimmed by 2 bases and J by 0 bases, leaving 14 bases between them. Germline loops: CDR1 MDHEN, CDR2 SYDVKM. CDR3 sequence (DNA): TGTGCCAGCAGTTTAAGGACACAATCGTATAGCAATCAGCCCCAGCATTTT. This gives the protein CASSLRTQSYSNQPQHF.

CDR3 protein: CASNRAGSNQPQHF. The DNA of the CDR3 is TGTGCCAGTAACAGGGCGGGGAGCAATCAGCCCCAGCATTTT. The chain combines TRBV6-5 with TRBJ1-5, with D perhaps matching TRBD1 (6 bases). The germline V gene encodes CDR1 MNHEY and CDR2 SVGAGI. Between the trimmed V and J ends, which lost 9 bases and 1 base, there was a span of 13 bases. The length of the CDR3 is 14 residues.

This chain connects TRBV2 to TRBJ1-1; no definite D call. The ends were cut back, 5 bases at V and 0 bases at J, with 7 bases in the middle. The length of the CDR3 is 13 residues. Germline values: CDR1 SNHLY, CDR2 FYNNEI. CDR3 DNA: TGTGCCAGCAGTACGGCACTGAACACTGAAGCTTTCTTT. Translation: CASSTALNTEAFF. Looking up the rest from reference TRBV2 and TRBJ1-1 gives the full variable domain: EPEVTQTPSHQVTQMGQEVILRCVPISNHLYFYWYRQILGQKVEFLVSFYNNEISEKSEIFDDQFSVERPDGSNFTLKIRSTKLEDSAMYFCASSTALNTEAFFGQGTRLTVV.

The chain employs TRBV5-5 and TRBJ2-1, with 9 bases matching TRBD1. This CDR3 has 15 residues. In germline, CDR1 is SGHKS, CDR2 YYEKEE (reference sequence). V was pared by 1 base and J by 8 bases, with 7 bases of the junction left unmatched. CDR3: CASSLRTDRGDEQFF. The CDR3 DNA reads TGTGCCAGCAGCTTGAGGACTGACAGGGGGGATGAGCAGTTCTTC.

The count of this clone is one. The chain uses TRBV14 and TRBJ1-6; a weak D match, TRBD1 (5 bases). CDR3 size: 13 residues. From germline, CDR1 is SGHDN and CDR2 FVKESK. The germline V and J ends were trimmed by 1 base and 12 bases, with 10 bases remaining between them. CDR3: CASSQGMGGPLHF. The CDR3, as DNA: TGTGCCAGCAGCCAAGGGATGGGGGGACCCCTCCACTTT. Combining the CDR3 with reference TRBV14 and TRBJ1-6 gives the whole variable domain EAGVTQFPSHSVIEKGQTVTLRCDPISGHDNLYWYRRVMGKEIKFLLHFVKESKQDESGMPNNRFLAERTGGTYSTLKVQPAELEDSGVYFCASSQGMGGPLHFGNGTRLTVT.

The gene calls are TRBV6-6 and TRBJ2-5; weak D call: TRBD1 (6 bases). The V gene lost 6 bases and the J gene lost 4 bases, with 21 bases spanning the gap. Looked up from germline, CDR1 is MNHNY and CDR2 is SVGAGI (reference sequence). This CDR3 spans 16 amino acids. The CDR3 DNA reads as TGTGCCAGCAGCCCTAGAACAGGGATGGGTGGAGAGACCCAGTACTTC. Protein product: CASSPRTGMGGETQYF.

The table lists this clone with a count of one. The chain combines TRBV18 with TRBJ2-7; no firm D call. With 0 bases removed from V and 0 bases from J, the gap between germline ends came to 9 bases. This CDR3 has 15 amino acids. Per the germline V gene, CDR1 is KGHSH and CDR2 is LQKENI. The CDR3 here is CASSPPSGVSYEQYF. In DNA form, the CDR3 reads TGTGCCAGCTCACCACCCTCAGGTGTCTCCTACGAGCAGTACTTC.

The chain carries TRBV27 and TRBJ2-4; TRBD1 aligns across 8 bases. After removal of 8 bases from V and 0 bases from J, the junction contained 6 bases not matched to a gene. CDR1 MNHEY and CDR2 SMNVEV come from the germline V gene (reference sequence). This CDR3 contains 15 residues. Written as DNA, the CDR3 is TGTGCCAGCCGCCGACAGGGGAAAGCCAAAAACATTCAGTACTTC. Its translation: CASRRQGKAKNIQYF.

This chain uses TRBV5-1 with TRBJ2-6; no clear D gene. V dropped 2 bases and J dropped 4 bases, with 10 bases sitting between them. The CDR3 spans 15 residues. CDR1 is SGHRS and CDR2 is YFSETQ in the germline V gene. The CDR3 loop is CASSLPGSGANVLTF. As DNA, the CDR3 is TGCGCCAGCAGCTTACCGGGCTCCGGGGCCAACGTCCTGACTTTC.

V usage is TRBV27 and J usage is TRBJ1-2; TRBD1 aligns across 11 bases. Germline V gene lookup returns CDR1 MNHEY and CDR2 SMNVEV (reference sequence). J gave up 8 bases and V 8 bases, and 13 bases lay outside the gene matches. The CDR3 has 15 residues. The CDR3 nucleotides read TGTGCCAGCCGTCCCGCCGGGACAGGGGGAGGGGGCTACACCTTC. Its protein is CASRPAGTGGGGYTF.

Regarding this clone: The junction departs from germline at one end; a sequencing error may be responsible. The rearrangement uses TRBV19 and TRBJ2-1; 13 bases are shared with TRBD2. The CDR3 consists of 20 residues. From germline, CDR1 is LNHDA and CDR2 SQIVND (reference sequence). The CDR3 DNA reads TGTGCCAGGGCAGAGGACTGGCTGACTAGCGGGAGGAAAATAGGCAATAAGCAGTTCTTC. Protein sequence: CARAEDWLTSGRKIGNKQFF.

The V and J genes are TRBV5-1 and TRBJ2-3, with D hard to call. Germline V gene sequence: CDR1 SGHRS, CDR2 YFSETQ. V lost 4 bases to trimming and J lost 2 bases, with 11 bases between them. The length of the CDR3 is 14 residues. The CDR3 is CASSPSRNTDTQYF. CDR3 coding DNA: TGCGCCAGCAGCCCATCCAGGAACACAGATACGCAGTATTTT.

This chain uses TRBV29-1 with TRBJ2-2; 8 nucleotides align to TRBD2. The CDR3 extends over 13 amino acids. V trimming: 8 bases; J trimming: 5 bases; junction bases outside the gene matches: 7. Looked up from germline, CDR1 is SQVTM and CDR2 is ANQGSEA. CDR3 nucleotides: TGCAGCCCGAGCGGGAGCGGAACCGGGGAGCTGTTTTTT. Residues: CSPSGSGTGELFF.

This chain connects TRBV18 to TRBJ2-7; D gene unclear. Trimming stripped 0 bases from V and 2 bases from J, with 14 bases between. The CDR3 contains 16 residues. Germline V gives CDR1 KGHSH, CDR2 LQKENI. The CDR3 region has the DNA TGTGCCAGCTCACCACCGTCCGGGCTATTGACCTACGAGCAGTACTTC. This sequence encodes CASSPPSGLLTYEQYF. The variable domain in full, with the rest retrieved from reference TRBV18 and TRBJ2-7, is NAGVMQNPRHLVRRRGQEARLRCSPMKGHSHVYWYRQLPEEGLKFMVYLQKENIIDESGMPKERFSAEFPKEGPSILRIQQVVRGDSAAYFCASSPPSGLLTYEQYFGPGTRLTVT.

This sequence joins TRBV9 and TRBJ2-1; 7 bases match TRBD1. In germline, CDR1 is SGDLS, CDR2 YYNGEE. Losses at the gene ends were 0 bases for V and 2 bases for J; bases not matched to a gene: 11. The CDR3 has 18 residues. CDR3 in amino acids: CASSVATMGQIPYNEQFF. The CDR3, as DNA: TGTGCCAGCAGCGTAGCTACAATGGGACAGATACCCTACAATGAGCAGTTCTTC. Using reference TRBV9 and TRBJ2-1 for the parts outside the CDR3, the full variable domain is DSGVTQTPKHLITATGQRVTLRCSPRSGDLSVYWYQQSLDQGLQFLIQYYNGEERAKGNILERFSAQQFPDLHSELNLSSLELGDSALYFCASSVATMGQIPYNEQFFGPGTRLTVL.

V and J are TRBV7-9 and TRBJ2-3; 9 bases align to TRBD2. Per the germline V gene, CDR1 is SEHNR and CDR2 is FQNEAQ (reference sequence). Unmatched junction bases numbered 9, after V lost 5 bases and J lost 3 bases. This CDR3 spans 16 amino acids. The chain's CDR3 is CASSALAGARTDTQYF. The DNA for the CDR3 is TGTGCCAGCAGCGCATTAGCGGGAGCTCGAACAGATACGCAGTATTTT.

The chain links TRBV5-1 to TRBJ1-2, with 9 bases fitting TRBD1. Trimming cost V 5 bases and J 4 bases; bases outside gene matches: 12. Germline assignment: CDR1 SGHRS and CDR2 YFSETQ. The CDR3 totals 16 residues. The CDR3 coding sequence is TGCGCCAGCAGTGTCCCCGAACAGGGGGCAGGCTATGGCTACACCTTC. Translation gives CASSVPEQGAGYGYTF. Combining the CDR3 with reference TRBV5-1 and TRBJ1-2 gives the whole variable domain KAGVTQTPRYLIKTRGQQVTLSCSPISGHRSVSWYQQTPGQGLQFLFEYFSETQRNKGNFPGRFSGRQFSNSRSEMNVSTLELGDSALYLCASSVPEQGAGYGYTFGSGTRLTVV.

This chain joins TRBV27 and TRBJ2-2; D is possibly TRBD2 (7 bases). This CDR3 contains 17 residues. Deletions cut 7 bases from V and 6 bases from J, with 24 bases between. CDR1 is MNHEY and CDR2 is SMNVEV in the germline V gene (reference sequence). The CDR3: CASNPRGWRERSGELFF. CDR3 nucleotides: TGTGCCAGCAACCCTAGGGGGTGGCGGGAGCGGTCCGGGGAGCTGTTTTTT.

The V call is TRBV5-1, the J call TRBJ2-4; 8 bases align to TRBD1. The CDR3 spans 16 residues. Looked up from germline, CDR1 is SGHRS and CDR2 is YFSETQ. After removal of 2 bases from V and 3 bases from J, the junction contained 7 bases not matched to a gene. As DNA, the CDR3 is TGCGCCAGCAGCTTCAGACAGGGGCTTGTCAAAAACATTCAGTACTTC. This gives the protein CASSFRQGLVKNIQYF.

The rearrangement joins TRBV25-1 to TRBJ2-3, with 7 bases aligning to TRBD1. This CDR3 has 14 residues. Germline-derived CDR1 and CDR2 are MGHDK and SYGVNS. V shed 8 bases and J 3 bases; nucleotides not matched to a gene: 8. In DNA, the CDR3 is TGTGCCAGCCGAACCGGGACAGCGACAGATACGCAGTATTTT. Translation: CASRTGTATDTQYF.

The CDR3 reads CASSESGPYEQYF. The CDR3 coding sequence is TGTGCCAGCAGTGAAAGCGGCCCCTACGAGCAGTACTTC. J is TRBJ2-7 and V is TRBV25-1; tentatively, D is TRBD2 (5 bases). Germline CDR1 reads MGHDK; CDR2 reads SYGVNS. This CDR3 is built from 13 residues. Trimming stripped 2 bases from V and 2 bases from J, with 7 bases between.

This chain uses TRBV27 with TRBJ2-5; 10 bases are a match to TRBD2. The junction had 6 bases not matched to a gene; V was cut back by 3 bases and J by 5 bases. The CDR3 has 15 residues. Germline V gene data show CDR1 as MNHEY and CDR2 as SMNVEV (reference sequence). The CDR3 is CASSFSTSGRETQYF. The DNA of the CDR3 is TGTGCCAGCAGTTTTTCGACTAGCGGGCGGGAGACCCAGTACTTC.

The V and J genes are TRBV27 and TRBJ2-6; TRBD2 matches at 8 bases. The CDR3 extends over 20 amino acids. After removal of 4 bases from V and 0 bases from J, the junction contained 14 bases not matched to a gene. Germline CDR1 and CDR2: MNHEY and SMNVEV (reference sequence). The CDR3 region has the DNA TGTGCCAGCAGTTCCGGAGCGGGGGTCAGAAAATACTCTGGGGCCAACGTCCTGACTTTC. Amino acids: CASSSGAGVRKYSGANVLTF.

This chain joins TRBV6-5 and TRBJ2-7; 8 bases line up with TRBD2. The germline CDR1 and CDR2 sequences are MNHEY and SVGAGI. V shed 7 bases, J shed 2 bases, and the junction held 4 bases outside the gene matches. There are 13 residues in the CDR3. DNA for the CDR3: TGTGCCAGCAAGGCGGGAGGCCCCTACGAGCAGTACTTC. Protein: CASKAGGPYEQYF.

The genes are TRBV2 and TRBJ2-7; tentative D call: TRBD1 (5 bases). The V end was cut by 4 bases, the J end by 11 bases, with 15 bases between. Germline loops: CDR1 SNHLY, CDR2 FYNNEI. CDR3 length: 12 amino acids. CDR3 sequence: CASSGQSLVEYF. Written as DNA, the CDR3 is TGTGCCAGCAGTGGACAGTCGTTAGTGGAGTACTTC. Combining the CDR3 with reference TRBV2 and TRBJ2-7 gives the whole variable domain EPEVTQTPSHQVTQMGQEVILRCVPISNHLYFYWYRQILGQKVEFLVSFYNNEISEKSEIFDDQFSVERPDGSNFTLKIRSTKLEDSAMYFCASSGQSLVEYFGPGTRLTVT.